The 28 T cell receptor beta chains below all came from one sample that was sequenced in a study of shared clonotypes between healthy human individuals. The repertoire was sequenced with immunoSEQ multiplex PCR; TCRdb's copy has only in-frame clones and lacks some. The sample shows roughly 2.6 million clones, approximately 92% of them seen only once. Source material: naive CD4+ T cells sorted from blood. Specified subset: CD45RA+ positively selected. The origin of the receptors is a man younger than 30 in good health.

The chain combines TRBV2 with TRBJ2-1; 10 nucleotides agree with TRBD2. The germline gives CDR1 SNHLY, CDR2 FYNNEI. This CDR3 comprises 15 residues. With V trimmed by 5 bases and J by 9 bases, 10 bases remained unmatched. CDR3 nucleotides: TGTGCCAGCAGTCGTCTAGCGGGAGCGGTGGGTGAGCAGTTCTTC. This encodes CASSRLAGAVGEQFF. The whole variable domain, filled in from reference TRBV2 and TRBJ2-1, reads EPEVTQTPSHQVTQMGQEVILRCVPISNHLYFYWYRQILGQKVEFLVSFYNNEISEKSEIFDDQFSVERPDGSNFTLKIRSTKLEDSAMYFCASSRLAGAVGEQFFGPGTRLTVL.

This chain connects TRBV2 to TRBJ2-7, with unresolved D. The length of the CDR3 is 11 residues. Germline V gene lookup returns CDR1 SNHLY and CDR2 FYNNEI. V was pared by 1 base and J by 7 bases, with 5 bases between. The CDR3: CASSEEKEQYF. CDR3 DNA sequence: TGTGCCAGCAGTGAAGAGAAGGAGCAGTACTTC.

The rearrangement uses TRBV29-1 and TRBJ2-2; D gene ambiguous. This CDR3 has 15 amino acids. Germline values: CDR1 SQVTM, CDR2 ANQGSEA. V lost 4 bases, J lost 0 bases, and 12 bases lay in between. CDR3 protein: CSVVSPPTNTGELFF. CDR3 in DNA: TGCAGCGTTGTCAGCCCACCTACGAACACCGGGGAGCTGTTTTTT.

The chain carries TRBV13 and TRBJ1-6, with 8 nucleotides matching TRBD1. Germline-derived CDR1 and CDR2 are PRHDT and FYEKMQ (reference sequence). This CDR3 is 15 amino acids long. J gave up 9 bases and V 6 bases, and 10 bases lay outside the gene matches. The CDR3 DNA is TGTGCCAGCAGTCATTACGGACAGGGTTCTTCACCCCTCCACTTT. This gives the protein CASSHYGQGSSPLHF.

The chain is built from TRBV5-1 and TRBJ2-7; D is perhaps TRBD2 (6 bases). The CDR3 totals 15 residues. Germline V lookup: CDR1 SGHRS, CDR2 YFSETQ. Between the trimmed V and J ends, which lost 0 bases and 5 bases, there was a span of 15 bases. The CDR3, as DNA: TGCGCCAGCAGCTTGGCCACGGGGACTCTCCACGAGCAGTACTTC. Its protein is CASSLATGTLHEQYF.

This chain links TRBV7-2 with TRBJ1-5; D not resolved. Per the germline V gene, CDR1 is SGHTA and CDR2 is FQGNSA. This CDR3 is built from 12 residues. V was clipped by 8 bases and J by 1 base, with 6 bases between them. For the CDR3, the DNA is TGTGCCAGCGGGCAGAGCAATCAGCCCCAGCATTTT. This sequence encodes CASGQSNQPQHF. The full variable domain, completed using reference TRBV7-2 and TRBJ1-5, is GAGVSQSPSNKVTEKGKDVELRCDPISGHTALYWYRQSLGQGLEFLIYFQGNSAPDKSGLPSDRFSAERTGGSVSTLTIQRTQQEDSAVYLCASGQSNQPQHFGDGTRLSIL.

The rearrangement joins TRBV19 to TRBJ1-6, with 7 bases identical to TRBD1. Germline V gene sequence: CDR1 LNHDA, CDR2 SQIVND (reference sequence). J lost 5 bases, V lost 5 bases, and 15 bases had no gene match. This CDR3 spans 18 amino acids. The DNA for the CDR3 is TGTGCCAGTAGTGTATATCCCCGACAGGGACGGGATAATTCACCCCTCCACTTT. Its translation: CASSVYPRQGRDNSPLHF.

The rearrangement links TRBV4-1 to TRBJ2-5; 8 bases align to TRBD1. TRBJ2-7 explains the end of the DNA better; the J call may be wrong. The CDR3 sequence is 13 residues long. Germline CDR1 MGHRA, CDR2 YSYEKL. The CDR3 sequence: CASSRQGIDEQYF. The CDR3 DNA sequence: TGCGCCAGCAGTCGACAGGGGATCGACGAGCAGTACTTC.

This rearrangement joins TRBV18 to TRBJ2-3; 14 bases match TRBD2. The V and J ends lost 4 bases and 1 base, in that order; junction bases with no gene match: 4. Germline CDR1 KGHSH, CDR2 LQKENI. The CDR3 totals 17 residues. The chain's CDR3 is CASSHGTSGSGTDTQYF. The DNA for the CDR3 is TGTGCCAGCTCACACGGGACTAGCGGGAGCGGCACAGATACGCAGTATTTT.

The gene calls are TRBV2 and TRBJ1-1; D remains unclear. The germline gives CDR1 SNHLY, CDR2 FYNNEI. There are 13 residues in the CDR3. The germline V and J ends were trimmed by 2 bases and 4 bases, with 8 bases remaining between them. The CDR3 loop reads CASSEQAGTEAFF. The CDR3 DNA is TGTGCCAGCAGTGAACAGGCGGGCACTGAAGCTTTCTTT.

This chain links TRBV28 with TRBJ2-5, with a tentative D call TRBD2 (6 bases). This CDR3 region has 12 residues. Germline V gene data show CDR1 as MDHEN and CDR2 as SYDVKM. The V and J ends lost 5 bases and 6 bases respectively, with 10 bases between them. DNA of the CDR3: TGTGCCAGCAGTCGGCGGGGTAAGACCCAGTACTTC. Translation: CASSRRGKTQYF.

J is TRBJ2-2 and V is TRBV19; TRBD1 might be the D (6 bases). This CDR3 is built from 13 residues. Per germline, CDR1 LNHDA and CDR2 SQIVND (reference sequence). V was trimmed by 6 bases and J by 7 bases, leaving 12 bases between them. CDR3: CASSSRGNGELFF. In nucleotides, the CDR3 is TGTGCCAGTAGCTCTAGGGGGAACGGGGAGCTGTTTTTT.

This sequence joins TRBV10-1 and TRBJ1-4; weak D call: TRBD1 (5 bases). From germline, CDR1 is WNHNN and CDR2 SYGVQD (reference sequence). The CDR3 totals 13 residues. The germline V and J ends were trimmed by 8 bases and 0 bases, with 7 bases remaining between them. Here the CDR3 reads CASRGSTNEKLFF. CDR3 coding DNA: TGCGCCAGCCGGGGGTCAACTAATGAAAAACTGTTTTTT.

The rearrangement uses TRBV11-3 and TRBJ2-1, with 7 bases matching TRBD2. This CDR3 is 16 amino acids long. The V segment lost 2 bases and the J segment 8 bases; nucleotides outside the gene matches: 12. Germline CDR1 and CDR2: SGHNT and YENEEA. This CDR3 is CASSLQFGGSSDEQFF. In DNA form, the CDR3 reads TGTGCCAGCAGCTTACAGTTTGGCGGGAGTAGCGATGAGCAGTTCTTC. Drawing the rest from reference TRBV11-3 and TRBJ2-1, the complete variable domain is EAGVVQSPRYKIIEKKQPVAFWCNPISGHNTLYWYLQNLGQGPELLIRYENEEAVDDSQLPKDRFSAERLKGVDSTLKIQPAELGDSAVYLCASSLQFGGSSDEQFFGPGTRLTVL.

In this sample, this clone turned up a few times. The J gene is TRBJ1-5, the V gene TRBV10-3; 8 bases match TRBD1. The CDR3 totals 14 residues. Germline CDR1 and CDR2: ENHRY and SYGVKD. V lost 2 bases, J lost 10 bases, and 7 bases stayed unmatched. CDR3: CAISEGQGEPPQHF. DNA for the CDR3: TGTGCCATCAGTGAGGGACAGGGTGAACCTCCCCAGCATTTT.

For the CDR3, the DNA is TGTGCCAGCAGTGAAGAAGCACTTCCCCGTTTGTTTTTT. It specifies CASSEEALPRLFF. The rearrangement uses TRBV6-1 and TRBJ2-2; no definite D call. Trimming shortened V by 1 base and J by 15 bases, and 15 bases separated the two germline ends. The germline V gene encodes CDR1 MNHNS and CDR2 SASEGT. The CDR3 is 13 amino acids.

The chain joins TRBV28 to TRBJ2-7; 8 bases are a match to TRBD1. J lost 4 bases, V lost 7 bases, and 9 bases had no gene match. The germline gives CDR1 MDHEN, CDR2 SYDVKM. The CDR3 sequence is 14 residues long. As DNA, the CDR3 is TGTGCCAGCAATCCCACCCGGGACAGGTACGAGCAGTACTTC. This encodes CASNPTRDRYEQYF.

J is TRBJ2-7 and V is TRBV10-3; TRBD1 is a possible D gene (6 bases). Between the trimmed V and J ends, which lost 8 bases and 4 bases, there was a span of 15 bases. The germline CDR1 and CDR2 sequences are ENHRY and SYGVKD. The CDR3 extends over 13 amino acids. As DNA, the CDR3 is TGTGCCATCGGACGGAACAGGGATTACGAGCAGTACTTC. Protein product: CAIGRNRDYEQYF.

The rearrangement links TRBV6-1 to TRBJ1-3; 7 nucleotides match TRBD1. V lost 5 bases, J lost 0 bases, and 4 bases stayed unmatched. The CDR3 is 15 residues long. Germline assignment: CDR1 MNHNS and CDR2 SASEGT. This chain's CDR3 is CASSTGDLSGNTIYF. The CDR3 DNA follows: TGTGCCAGCAGTACAGGGGACCTCTCTGGAAACACCATATATTTT.

Here the CDR3 reads CASSLGRSSYNEQFF. CDR3 DNA sequence: TGTGCCAGCAGCTTGGGACGGAGCTCCTACAATGAGCAGTTCTTC. This chain joins TRBV5-6 and TRBJ2-1, with D unclear. The CDR3 extends over 15 amino acids. Germline V lookup: CDR1 SGHDT, CDR2 YYEEEE. Trimming cost V 0 bases and J 0 bases, with 7 bases left between them.

This chain uses TRBV2 with TRBJ2-5; D perhaps matches TRBD1 (6 bases). The length of the CDR3 is 13 residues. CDR1 is SNHLY, CDR2 FYNNEI, per germline. Trimming pared 5 bases from V and 4 bases from J, leaving 11 bases between. CDR3 bases: TGTGCCAGCAGTAGGGGGTACGGAGAGACCCAGTACTTC. Protein: CASSRGYGETQYF.

The CDR3 loop reads CASSEWGRGSNQPQHF. The DNA of the CDR3 is TGTGCCAGCAGTGAATGGGGCAGGGGGAGCAATCAGCCCCAGCATTTT. This chain connects TRBV6-1 to TRBJ1-5; 7 positions match TRBD1. The CDR3 totals 16 residues. V was clipped by 2 bases and J by 1 base; unmatched bases: 5. Germline V gene data show CDR1 as MNHNS and CDR2 as SASEGT.

The count of this clone is one. CDR3 coding DNA: TGCGCCAGCAGCTTGGGAGGCGCAGGGGAGTTCTACGAGCAGTACTTC. It codes for CASSLGGAGEFYEQYF. The rearrangement links TRBV5-1 to TRBJ2-7, with a tentative D call TRBD1 (6 bases). The CDR3 is 16 residues long. Trimming left V 0 bases short and J 3 bases short, with 16 bases between. Germline V gene data show CDR1 as SGHRS and CDR2 as YFSETQ. Using reference TRBV5-1 and TRBJ2-7 for the parts outside the CDR3, the full variable domain is KAGVTQTPRYLIKTRGQQVTLSCSPISGHRSVSWYQQTPGQGLQFLFEYFSETQRNKGNFPGRFSGRQFSNSRSEMNVSTLELGDSALYLCASSLGGAGEFYEQYFGPGTRLTVT.

The chain uses TRBV6-6 and TRBJ2-5, with D perhaps given as TRBD1 or TRBD2 (5 bases each). The end of the DNA is better explained by TRBJ2-7, so the J call may be wrong. The germline V gene has CDR1 MNHNY and CDR2 SVGAGI (reference sequence). There are 15 residues in the CDR3. As DNA, the CDR3 is TGTGCCAGCAGTTCTCTGGGGGACCCACCTTACGAGCAGTACTTC. Residues: CASSSLGDPPYEQYF.

A word on this clone: At the DNA level, this CDR3 is encoded by other sequences in the same sample as well. This chain uses TRBV5-1 with TRBJ1-1, with TRBD1 identical over 8 bases. The V and J ends lost 4 bases and 1 base, in that order; junction bases with no gene match: 0. Germline lookup yields CDR1 SGHRS and CDR2 YFSETQ. The CDR3 runs 13 residues. The DNA for the CDR3 is TGCGCCAGCAGCACAGGGGGGAACACTGAAGCTTTCTTT. Translated: CASSTGGNTEAFF. The full variable domain, rest sourced from reference TRBV5-1 and TRBJ1-1, is KAGVTQTPRYLIKTRGQQVTLSCSPISGHRSVSWYQQTPGQGLQFLFEYFSETQRNKGNFPGRFSGRQFSNSRSEMNVSTLELGDSALYLCASSTGGNTEAFFGQGTRLTVV.

This clone was observed once. The chain uses TRBV5-3 and TRBJ1-6; D may be TRBD1 (5 bases). TRBV5-3 is placed among ORFs of uncertain function. This CDR3 is built from 21 residues. The V end was cut by 0 bases, the J end by 2 bases, with 24 bases between. The CDR3 here is CARSLVLWGPYIRAYNSPLHF. The DNA for the CDR3 is TGTGCCAGAAGCTTGGTGTTGTGGGGCCCCTACATTCGGGCCTATAATTCACCCCTCCACTTT.

The chain recombines TRBV14 with TRBJ2-7; 10 bases are a match to TRBD1. The length of the CDR3 is 19 residues. Trimming at V came to 3 bases and at J to 2 bases, leaving 16 bases not matched to a gene. Germline CDR1 SGHDN, CDR2 FVKESK. This CDR3 is CASSQRGQGRLAAAYEQYF. CDR3 nucleotides: TGTGCCAGCAGCCAGAGGGGACAGGGGAGGCTAGCGGCAGCCTACGAGCAGTACTTC. The full variable domain, in which reference TRBV14 and TRBJ2-7 provide the parts outside the CDR3, is EAGVTQFPSHSVIEKGQTVTLRCDPISGHDNLYWYRRVMGKEIKFLLHFVKESKQDESGMPNNRFLAERTGGTYSTLKVQPAELEDSGVYFCASSQRGQGRLAAAYEQYFGPGTRLTVT.

The V call is TRBV6-5, the J call TRBJ1-2; no definite D call. V was clipped by 0 bases and J by 8 bases, with 10 bases between them. Germline CDR1 is MNHEY and CDR2 is SVGAGI. The CDR3 sequence is 13 residues long. CDR3 sequence reads: CASSYSTDFGYTF. The CDR3 coding sequence is TGTGCCAGCAGTTACTCGACCGACTTCGGCTACACCTTC.